This entry lists 12 T cell receptor beta chains sequenced from one sample in a study of beta chain features in type 1 diabetes. Every bit of the isolated RNA underwent reverse transcription, so sequencing read expressed TCRB transcripts. Clones were read by immunoSEQ multiplex PCR, and TCRdb kept only the in-frame ones, dropping some. The top ten hold over 0.1% of the sample, which has about 650,000 clones, 9.5% to 15% seen once. Findings and caveats of the study: Shortening of TCRB CDR3s, moderate but significant, appeared in all four CD4+ subsets of Type 1 diabetes patients.

Their antigens remain unidentified. The sequenced material came from naive CD4+ T cells from blood. All receptors come from a young man with type 1 diabetes.

V and J are TRBV2 and TRBJ2-1; a possible D gene is TRBD2 (6 bases). This CDR3 is 16 amino acids long. Germline CDR1 reads SNHLY; CDR2 reads FYNNEI. V lost 7 bases, J lost 2 bases, and 18 bases lay in between. This CDR3 reads CASMETSSWAYNEQFF. CDR3 in DNA: TGTGCCAGCATGGAGACTAGTTCTTGGGCCTACAATGAGCAGTTCTTC.

A few counts support this clone. This rearrangement joins TRBV10-3 to TRBJ1-5; maybe TRBD1 (5 bases). Germline-derived CDR1 and CDR2 are ENHRY and SYGVKD. V was shortened by 10 bases and J by 5 bases, with 15 bases between the two germline ends. The CDR3 is made up of 13 amino acids. In DNA form, the CDR3 reads TGTGCCAGCACTCATCAGGGTGATCAGCCCCAGCATTTT. This translates into CASTHQGDQPQHF.

This chain uses TRBV4-1 with TRBJ1-5; D remains ambiguous. V was pared by 1 base and J by 4 bases, with 8 bases between. The CDR3 covers 14 residues. Germline V CDR1 and CDR2: MGHRA, YSYEKL. The DNA for the CDR3 is TGCGCCAGCAGCCAAGGGCCGGGGAATCAGCCCCAGCATTTT. It codes for CASSQGPGNQPQHF.

The gene calls are TRBV28 and TRBJ2-7; 13 bases match TRBD2. There are 15 residues in the CDR3. CDR1 is MDHEN, CDR2 SYDVKM, per germline. The V and J ends lost 0 bases and 5 bases, in that order; junction bases with no gene match: 1. CDR3 amino acids: CASSLWTSGGHEQYF. The CDR3 DNA reads as TGTGCCAGCAGTTTATGGACTAGCGGGGGGCACGAGCAGTACTTC.

This clone was detected only a few times. This chain links TRBV7-8 with TRBJ2-3; D is perhaps TRBD2 (5 bases). This CDR3 has 16 amino acids. V was shortened by 7 bases and J by 5 bases, with 22 bases between the two germline ends. In germline, CDR1 is SGHVS, CDR2 FQNEAQ. Here the CDR3 DNA reads TGTGCCAGCATCCGCCTGGCCGGGATCGATGGAGATACGCAGTATTTT. As protein: CASIRLAGIDGDTQYF.

The chain carries TRBV7-2 and TRBJ2-3; the match to TRBD1 covers 10 bases. The CDR3 length is 16 residues. Germline values: CDR1 SGHTA, CDR2 FQGNSA. The V segment lost 1 base and the J segment 5 bases; nucleotides outside the gene matches: 6. Written as DNA, the CDR3 is TGTGCCAGCAGCTTAGGGGGACAGGGGTTTAGAGATACGCAGTATTTT. This encodes CASSLGGQGFRDTQYF.

This clone came up a few times. This chain links TRBV5-1 with TRBJ2-5; possibly TRBD2 for D (5 bases). Per germline, CDR1 SGHRS and CDR2 YFSETQ. The V gene lost 0 bases and the J gene lost 5 bases, with 17 bases spanning the gap. The CDR3 spans 16 residues. The CDR3 sequence is CASSLDPSPGVETQYF. In DNA, the CDR3 is TGCGCCAGCAGCTTGGATCCTAGCCCCGGCGTGGAGACCCAGTACTTC.

This clone was observed a handful of times. The chain carries TRBV13 and TRBJ2-1; 7 positions agree with TRBD1. Germline-derived CDR1 and CDR2 are PRHDT and FYEKMQ (reference sequence). The CDR3 runs to 16 residues. Trimming cost V 1 base and J 7 bases; bases outside gene matches: 10. The CDR3 loop reads CASSLVRDSSWNEQFF. The CDR3 coding sequence is TGTGCCAGCAGCTTAGTCAGGGACAGTAGTTGGAATGAGCAGTTCTTC.

This clone was counted between two and nine times. The chain uses TRBV6-6 and TRBJ1-1; 7 nucleotides line up with TRBD1. V lost 6 bases, J lost 4 bases, and 5 bases stayed unmatched. This CDR3 is 13 amino acids long. Germline V lookup: CDR1 MNHNY, CDR2 SVGAGI (reference sequence). Written as DNA, the CDR3 is TGTGCCAGCAGGAACCAGGGGGGCACTGAAGCTTTCTTT. This codes for CASRNQGGTEAFF.

This rearrangement joins TRBV6-5 to TRBJ1-2, with TRBD1 matching over 8 bases. J lost 4 bases, V lost 7 bases, and 11 bases had no gene match. The length of the CDR3 is 15 residues. In germline, CDR1 is MNHEY, CDR2 SVGAGI. The CDR3 DNA reads TGTGCCAGCACTTTAGTGGCCAGGGGGCCCTATGGCTACACCTTC. This sequence encodes CASTLVARGPYGYTF.

The sample holds a few counts of this clone. The rearrangement links TRBV15 to TRBJ1-2; 7 positions agree with TRBD1. Germline-derived CDR1 and CDR2 are LNHNV and YYDKDF (reference sequence). Trimming at V came to 0 bases and at J to 7 bases, leaving 8 bases not matched to a gene. This CDR3 has 15 amino acids. CDR3 residues: CATSRDLGGESGYTF. CDR3 coding DNA: TGTGCCACCAGCAGAGATCTAGGGGGCGAAAGTGGCTACACCTTC.

The CDR3 DNA sequence: TGTGCCAGCAGCCAAACATCCGGGACCTACGAGCAGTACTTC. Its translation: CASSQTSGTYEQYF. This chain connects TRBV7-9 to TRBJ2-5; D possibly corresponds to TRBD2 (5 bases). The J call may be in error: the DNA end matches TRBJ2-7 better. The CDR3 sequence is 14 residues long. Germline CDR1 is SEHNR and CDR2 is FQNEAQ (reference sequence).